The entry below describes one T cell receptor (beta chain). The antigen is unknown. These data belong to a study of graft-versus-host responses after intestinal transplantation. Whole-study context: The whole recipient group had anti-thymocyte globulin induction followed by tacrolimus and steroids for around 3 years. Study-level results: Among recipient marrow samples, GvH clones were found; some appeared first in ileum or blood. Declines in HvG clones occurring early post-transplant were associated with peak circulating GvH clone levels. Where graft-donor T cell macrochimerism was present, patients had high graft-versus-host to host-versus-graft clonal ratios in allografts.

Method: immunoSEQ multiplex PCR; TCRdb's copy keeps in-frame clones and lacks some. This sample yields 9,000 to 10,000 clones, of which roughly 79% are seen a single time; about 19% belongs to the top ten. Graft tissue was processed to release intraepithelial and lamina propria lymphocytes. The germline V and J ends were trimmed by 6 bases and 2 bases, with 20 bases remaining between them. The CDR3 sequence is 18 residues long. Germline loops: CDR1 KGHSH, CDR2 LQKENI. The receptor comes from a human patient who received an intestinal transplant, so some T cells may come from the graft donor. The specimen was ileum tissue, collected about 470 days after intestinal transplantation. V and J are TRBV18 and TRBJ2-6; D unclear. CDR3 region: CASSPYSTRVTGANVLTF. For the CDR3, the DNA is TGTGCCAGCTCCCCTTACTCGACTCGGGTAACTGGGGCCAACGTCCTGACTTTC.